The 5 T cell receptor beta chains below come from one sample, sequenced in a study of T cell responses to AZD1222 COVID-19 vaccine. The data were produced by immunoSEQ multiplex PCR, yet TCRdb's version contains in-frame clones alone and is incomplete. This table holds about 70,000 clones, less than 85% found once. Sample: peripheral blood, taken on day 0 of AZD1222 vaccination. Receptor source: an adult in good health.

This chain joins TRBV30 and TRBJ1-1; no clear D gene. The CDR3 length is 13 residues. V lost 0 bases and J lost 0, with 5 bases in between. Germline assignment: CDR1 GTSNPN and CDR2 SVGIG (reference sequence). CDR3 residues: CAWSVNLNTEAFF. Here the CDR3 DNA reads TGTGCCTGGAGTGTCAACCTGAACACTGAAGCTTTCTTT. Variable domain in full (rest from reference TRBV30 and TRBJ1-1): SQTIHQWPATLVQPVGSPLSLECTVEGTSNPNLYWYRQAAGRGLQLLFYSVGIGQISSEVPQNLSASRPQDRQFILSSKKLLLSDSGFYLCAWSVNLNTEAFFGQGTRLTVV.

There are a few counts of this clone. This chain joins TRBV19 and TRBJ2-1; the D gene is possibly TRBD2 (7 bases). The V and J ends lost 3 bases and 7 bases respectively, with 13 bases between them. The CDR3 length is 14 residues. Germline V lookup: CDR1 LNHDA, CDR2 SQIVND (reference sequence). This CDR3 reads CASSIQAGTNEQFF. The CDR3 DNA reads as TGTGCCAGTAGTATCCAAGCGGGGACAAATGAGCAGTTCTTC.

This rearrangement joins TRBV9 to TRBJ2-2, with 8 bases fitting TRBD2. The germline gives CDR1 SGDLS, CDR2 YYNGEE. V shed 3 bases and J 1 base; nucleotides not matched to a gene: 14. The CDR3 extends over 19 amino acids. The CDR3 here is CASSDEVNSGVGNTGELFF. The CDR3 coding sequence is TGTGCCAGCAGCGACGAAGTAAATAGCGGGGTAGGGAACACCGGGGAGCTGTTTTTT.

The gene calls are TRBV4-1 and TRBJ1-2; D gene uncertain. V dropped 4 bases and J dropped 2 bases, with 8 bases sitting between them. This CDR3 comprises 13 residues. CDR1 and CDR2 from the germline V gene are MGHRA and YSYEKL. The CDR3 loop reads CASSPTENYGYTF. CDR3 DNA: TGCGCCAGCAGCCCGACGGAGAACTATGGCTACACCTTC.

The rearrangement uses TRBV6-5 and TRBJ1-2; no definite D call. The CDR3 sequence is 15 residues long. Per germline, CDR1 MNHEY and CDR2 SVGAGI. Deletions cut 0 bases from V and 4 bases from J, with 12 bases between. The CDR3 here is CASSYSTGSSYGYTF. CDR3 nucleotide sequence: TGTGCCAGCAGTTACTCGACTGGGTCAAGCTATGGCTACACCTTC.